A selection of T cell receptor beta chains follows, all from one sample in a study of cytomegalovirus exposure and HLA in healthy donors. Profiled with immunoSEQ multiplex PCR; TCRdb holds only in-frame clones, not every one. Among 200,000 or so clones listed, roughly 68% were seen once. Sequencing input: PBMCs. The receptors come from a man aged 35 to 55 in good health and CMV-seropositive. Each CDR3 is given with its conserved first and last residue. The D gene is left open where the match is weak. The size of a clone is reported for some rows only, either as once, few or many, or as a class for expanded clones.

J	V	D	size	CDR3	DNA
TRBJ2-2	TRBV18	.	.	CASSRLSPFANTGELFF	TGTGCCAGCTCGCGCCTCTCTCCGTTCGCGAACACCGGGGAGCTGTTTTTT
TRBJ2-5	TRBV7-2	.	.	CASSLGQKETQYF	TGTGCCAGCAGCTTAGGTCAGAAAGAGACCCAGTACTTC
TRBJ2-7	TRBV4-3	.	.	CASSQVPGSSYEQYF	TGCGCCAGCAGCCAGGTTCCGGGAAGCTCCTACGAGCAGTACTTC
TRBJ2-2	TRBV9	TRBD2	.	CASSVSGTKPANTGELFF	TGTGCCAGCAGCGTTTCCGGGACTAAGCCCGCGAACACCGGGGAGCTGTTTTTT
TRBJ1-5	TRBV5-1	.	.	CASSLAPSSNQPQHF	TGCGCCAGCAGCTTGGCCCCCAGTAGCAATCAGCCCCAGCATTTT
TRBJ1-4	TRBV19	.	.	CASSIGVWEKLFF	TGTGCCAGTAGTATCGGGGTTTGGGAAAAACTGTTTTTT
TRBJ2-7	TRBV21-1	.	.	CASSKDKKGLAGDYEQYF	TGTGCCAGCAGCAAAGATAAAAAAGGACTAGCGGGAGATTACGAGCAGTACTTC
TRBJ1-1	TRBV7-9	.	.	CSSSFAVNTEAFF	TGTTCCAGCAGCTTCGCAGTGAACACTGAAGCTTTCTTT
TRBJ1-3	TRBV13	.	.	CASSLGLLSGNTIYF	TGTGCCAGCAGCTTAGGACTTCTCTCTGGAAACACCATATATTTT
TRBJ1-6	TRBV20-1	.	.	CSAGHGSPLHF	TGCAGTGCTGGACATGGCTCACCCCTCCACTTT
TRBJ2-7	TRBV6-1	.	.	CASKEGRPNSYEQYF	TGTGCCAGCAAGGAGGGGAGGCCGAATTCCTACGAGCAGTACTTC
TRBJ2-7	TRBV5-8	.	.	CASSYDRGYEQYF	TGTGCCAGCAGCTATGACAGAGGCTACGAGCAGTACTTC
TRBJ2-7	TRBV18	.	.	CASSPTWDRGAESYEQYF	TGTGCCAGCTCACCTACGTGGGATCGGGGGGCTGAGTCCTACGAGCAGTACTTC
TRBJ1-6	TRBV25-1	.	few	CASSEKGRVDSPLHF	TGTGCCAGCAGTGAAAAAGGCAGGGTGGATTCACCCCTCCACTTT
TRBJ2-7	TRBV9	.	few	CASSLEGSKRPYEQYF	TGTGCCAGCAGCTTAGAGGGATCAAAGCGGCCCTACGAGCAGTACTTC
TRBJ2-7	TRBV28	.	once	CASSLRVPYEQYF	TGTGCCAGCAGTCTCAGGGTCCCCTACGAGCAGTACTTC
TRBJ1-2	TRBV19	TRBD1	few	CASTGQGVDGYTF	TGTGCCAGTACCGGACAGGGGGTTGATGGCTACACCTTC
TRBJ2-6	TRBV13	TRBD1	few	CASSPPGGGGANVLTF	TGTGCCAGCAGCCCACCAGGGGGCGGTGGGGCCAACGTCCTGACTTTC
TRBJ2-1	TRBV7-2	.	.	CASSLSSITDEQFF	TGTGCCAGCAGCCTTAGTAGCATTACGGATGAGCAGTTCTTC
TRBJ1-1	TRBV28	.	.	CASSFLGVGGFF	TGTGCCAGCAGTTTTTTGGGAGTCGGTGGTTTCTTT
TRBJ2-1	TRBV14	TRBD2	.	CASSQDEAGGYNEQFF	TGTGCCAGCAGCCAAGATGAAGCGGGGGGGTACAATGAGCAGTTCTTC